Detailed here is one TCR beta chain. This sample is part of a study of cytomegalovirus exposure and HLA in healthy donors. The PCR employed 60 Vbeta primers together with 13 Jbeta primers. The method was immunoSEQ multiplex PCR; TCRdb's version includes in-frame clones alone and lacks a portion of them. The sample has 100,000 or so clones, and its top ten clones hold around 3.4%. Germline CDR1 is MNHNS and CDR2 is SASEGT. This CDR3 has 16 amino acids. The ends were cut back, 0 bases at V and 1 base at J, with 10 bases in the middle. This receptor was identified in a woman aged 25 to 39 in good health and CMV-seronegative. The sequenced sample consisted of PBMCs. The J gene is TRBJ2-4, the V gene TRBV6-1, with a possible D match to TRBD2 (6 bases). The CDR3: CASSEAGGYAKNIQYF. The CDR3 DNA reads TGTGCCAGCAGTGAAGCGGGGGGTTACGCCAAAAACATTCAGTACTTC.